A single sample is the source of the 7 T cell receptor beta chains below, sequenced in a study of CD8 T cells in Susac syndrome. When the RNA was reverse transcribed, random hexamers were used with an input of about 0.5 to 1 ug. One entry per CDR3 protein, called by TCRdb with MiXCR from the immunoSEQ multiplex PCR reads. The sample consists of 120,000 to 150,000 distinct CDR3 sequences, less than 95% of them appearing once. Material for sequencing was CD4+ T cells from PBMCs. These receptors were obtained from a human donor in good health.

This clonotype has just one count. The rearrangement links TRBV27 to TRBJ1-1; 7 bases are a match to TRBD1. The CDR3 is 13 amino acids. Germline CDR1 and CDR2: MNHEY and SMNVEV (reference sequence). The J segment lost 5 bases and the V segment lost 3 bases, leaving 3 bases of the junction unmatched. The CDR3 loop reads CASSFDRETEAFF. CDR3 DNA: TGTGCCAGCAGTTTTGACAGGGAAACTGAAGCTTTCTTT.

This sequence joins TRBV18 and TRBJ2-6, with no clear D. Per germline, CDR1 KGHSH and CDR2 LQKENI. V was clipped by 1 base and J by 0 bases, with 13 bases between them. The CDR3 length is 18 residues. CDR3 amino acids: CASSPLAGVSSGANVLTF. CDR3 nucleotides: TGTGCCAGCTCACCACTCGCAGGTGTCAGCTCTGGGGCCAACGTCCTGACTTTC. Based on the CDR3 plus reference TRBV18 and TRBJ2-6, the full variable domain is NAGVMQNPRHLVRRRGQEARLRCSPMKGHSHVYWYRQLPEEGLKFMVYLQKENIIDESGMPKERFSAEFPKEGPSILRIQQVVRGDSAAYFCASSPLAGVSSGANVLTFGAGSRLTVL.

The rearrangement links TRBV5-6 to TRBJ2-7; D tentatively fits TRBD1 or TRBD2 (6 bases each). This CDR3 spans 15 amino acids. V lost 1 base and J lost 4, with 15 bases in between. Germline assignment: CDR1 SGHDT and CDR2 YYEEEE. CDR3 residues: CASSLSGGREYEQYF. The CDR3 coding sequence is TGTGCCAGCAGCTTGTCCGGGGGCAGGGAGTACGAGCAGTACTTC.

The rearrangement joins TRBV20-1 to TRBJ1-5; 11 bases fit TRBD1. The V gene end was trimmed by 3 bases and the J gene end by 6 bases; junction bases not matched to a gene: 13. The CDR3 covers 17 residues. Germline CDR1 is DFQATT and CDR2 is SNEGSKA (reference sequence). In DNA form, the CDR3 reads TGCAGTGCTAGCCCTAGAGGACAGGGGGCGAGGATTCAGCCCCAGCATTTT. Encoded protein: CSASPRGQGARIQPQHF.

Concerning this clonotype itself: One end of the junction does not line up with germline, which may come from a read error. The genes are TRBV6-2 or TRBV6-3 and TRBJ1-1; D perhaps matches TRBD1 (5 bases). The CDR3 consists of 14 residues. The germline V gene encodes CDR1 MNHEY and CDR2 SVGEGT. This chain's CDR3 is CASSPHGKNRPALF. CDR3 sequence (DNA): TGTGCCAGCAGTCCACACGGTAAAAACAGGCCCGCCCTCTTT.

V usage is TRBV28 and J usage is TRBJ2-5, with D possibly matching TRBD2 (6 bases). The V end was cut by 6 bases, the J end by 2 bases, with 13 bases between. The CDR3 length is 14 residues. Germline CDR1 and CDR2: MDHEN and SYDVKM. CDR3 in DNA: TGTGCCAGCAGGAGGAGGGCCTCTCAAGAGACCCAGTACTTC. Its protein is CASRRRASQETQYF.

The rearrangement links TRBV9 to TRBJ2-2; perhaps TRBD1 as D (6 bases). Trimming left V 7 bases short and J 4 bases short, with 23 bases between. The CDR3 contains 17 residues. Looked up from germline, CDR1 is SGDLS and CDR2 is YYNGEE. The CDR3 DNA reads TGTGCCAGCTCAGTCCTGGCAGGGGACCTACTCACCGGGGAGCTGTTTTTT. Translation: CASSVLAGDLLTGELFF.